The 32 T cell receptor beta chains below come from one sample, sequenced in a study of blood T cells in healthy people across ages. Combining a sample-barcoded 5' primer with a J-beta primer mix, a second PCR ran for roughly 7 to 11 cycles. One entry per CDR3 protein results from TCRdb running MiXCR on the 5' RACE reads. The table has fewer than 2 million distinct CDR3 sequences, roughly two fifths seen once. Specimen: blood. These receptors were taken from a human donor in good health.

This CDR3 is CASSVDRDREGSGANVLTF. The CDR3 DNA is TGTGCCAGCAGCGTAGACCGGGACAGGGAAGGGTCTGGGGCCAACGTCCTGACTTTC. The gene calls are TRBV6-4 and TRBJ2-6, with TRBD1 identical over 9 bases. This CDR3 region has 19 residues. Germline CDR1 and CDR2: MRHNA and SNTAGT. Trimming took 6 bases from V and 1 from J; bases not matched to a gene: 13.

This clonotype was observed a handful of times. The J gene is TRBJ2-1, the V gene TRBV4-3; 7 bases fit TRBD2. V trimming: 0 bases; J trimming: 6 bases; junction bases outside the gene matches: 2. The germline V gene has CDR1 LGHNA and CDR2 YSLEER. The CDR3 is 14 residues long. The CDR3 bases are TGCGCCAGCAGCCAAGAGGGGGGGGTCAATGAGCAGTTCTTC. This translates into CASSQEGGVNEQFF.

This rearrangement joins TRBV7-2 to TRBJ2-7, with D possibly matching TRBD2 (5 bases). CDR1 SGHTA and CDR2 FQGNSA come from the germline V gene. The CDR3 is made up of 15 amino acids. V was shortened by 2 bases and J by 4 bases, with 15 bases between the two germline ends. The CDR3 region has the DNA TGTGCCAGCAGCTTATCGGTACAGACTACGTACGAGCAGTACTTC. This encodes CASSLSVQTTYEQYF.

This clonotype has only one observation. The gene calls are TRBV3-1 and TRBJ1-1; 10 bases map to TRBD1. In germline, CDR1 is LGHDT, CDR2 YNNKEL (reference sequence). The junction had 10 bases not matched to a gene; V was cut back by 4 bases and J by 5 bases. The CDR3 runs to 16 residues. The CDR3 is CASSPQDRGRKTEAFF. The CDR3, as DNA: TGTGCCAGCAGCCCCCAAGACAGGGGGCGAAAAACTGAAGCTTTCTTT.

In its sample, this clonotype was seen a few times. The V gene is TRBV6-1, the J gene TRBJ1-2; maybe TRBD1 (5 bases). Germline values: CDR1 MNHNS, CDR2 SASEGT. This CDR3 region has 15 residues. The V end was cut by 5 bases, the J end by 7 bases, with 20 bases between. CDR3 sequence reads: CASSRRDRADGGYTF. In DNA, the CDR3 is TGTGCCAGCAGTCGAAGGGACCGCGCGGATGGTGGCTACACCTTC.

A few counts support this clonotype. The rearrangement links TRBV7-2 to TRBJ2-1; 12 bases are a match to TRBD1. CDR1 is SGHTA, CDR2 FQGNSA, per germline. CDR3 size: 15 residues. V was clipped by 5 bases and J by 8 bases; unmatched bases: 7. CDR3 protein: CASSRRDRGRDEQFF. Written as DNA, the CDR3 is TGTGCCAGCAGCAGGCGGGACAGGGGGCGGGATGAGCAGTTCTTC.

The chain combines TRBV9 with TRBJ2-7, with a possible D match to TRBD2 (5 bases). CDR3 length equals 15 residues. CDR1 is SGDLS and CDR2 is YYNGEE in the germline V gene. The ends were cut back, 3 bases at V and 0 bases at J, with 13 bases in the middle. The CDR3 DNA reads TGTGCCAGCAGCGCCGGACTCGCGAGCTCCTACGAGCAGTACTTC. It is translated as CASSAGLASSYEQYF.

This chain links TRBV7-2 with TRBJ2-7; 10 bases are a match to TRBD1. Trimming took 2 bases from V and 2 from J; bases not matched to a gene: 3. This CDR3 has 15 amino acids. The germline gives CDR1 SGHTA, CDR2 FQGNSA. The CDR3 is CASSLRDRGTYEQYF. For the CDR3, the DNA is TGTGCCAGCAGCTTAAGGGACAGGGGCACCTACGAGCAGTACTTC.

The chain joins TRBV12-3 or TRBV12-4 to TRBJ1-4, with D unresolved. V dropped 6 bases and J dropped 8 bases, with 10 bases sitting between them. This CDR3 has 12 amino acids. CDR3: CASSHEEEKLFF. The CDR3 DNA sequence: TGTGCCAGCAGCCATGAGGAAGAAAAACTGTTTTTT.

The J gene is TRBJ1-4, the V gene TRBV15, with 9 bases matching TRBD1. The CDR3 is made up of 14 amino acids. CDR1 and CDR2 (germline): LNHNV, YYDKDF (reference sequence). With 5 bases clipped from V and 7 bases from J, the junction kept 5 bases outside the gene matches. As DNA, the CDR3 is TGTGCCACCAGCTTCGACAGGGGGAGTGAAAAACTGTTTTTT. It is translated as CATSFDRGSEKLFF. Combining the CDR3 with reference TRBV15 and TRBJ1-4 gives the whole variable domain DAMVIQNPRYQVTQFGKPVTLSCSQTLNHNVMYWYQQKSSQAPKLLFHYYDKDFNNEADTPDNFQSRRPNTSFCFLDIRSPGLGDTAMYLCATSFDRGSEKLFFGSGTQLSVL.

This clonotype has only a few counts. The rearrangement uses TRBV7-8 and TRBJ1-2; 8 bases are a match to TRBD1. The ends lost 4 bases at V and 7 bases at J; junction bases unmatched: 14. Germline V gives CDR1 SGHVS, CDR2 FQNEAQ. The CDR3 covers 16 residues. The DNA for the CDR3 is TGTGCCAGCAGCTCCGGATACAGGGGGGTACATCTTGGCTACACCTTC. Translation: CASSSGYRGVHLGYTF.

Only a few counts were recorded for this clonotype. The chain is built from TRBV6-2 or TRBV6-3 and TRBJ2-7; TRBD1 is a possible D gene (6 bases). The V gene's germline CDR1 is MNHEY and CDR2 SVGEGT. The CDR3 runs 13 residues. Deletions cut 6 bases from V and 2 bases from J, with 11 bases between. CDR3 sequence: CASREQGPYEQYF. DNA of the CDR3: TGTGCCAGCAGGGAACAGGGTCCCTACGAGCAGTACTTC.

This clonotype was recorded a few times. The gene calls are TRBV20-1 and TRBJ2-5, with 13 bases matching TRBD2. In germline, CDR1 is DFQATT, CDR2 SNEGSKA (reference sequence). The ends lost 4 bases at V and 2 bases at J; junction bases unmatched: 7. The CDR3 runs to 16 residues. The CDR3 region is CSAIRLAGGSQETQYF. CDR3 sequence (DNA): TGCAGTGCTATCCGACTAGCGGGGGGAAGTCAAGAGACCCAGTACTTC.

The table lists this clonotype with a few counts. This sequence joins TRBV5-5 and TRBJ1-5, with a tentative D call TRBD1 (5 bases). The CDR3 is made up of 17 amino acids. V was trimmed by 3 bases and J by 4 bases, leaving 20 bases between them. CDR1 is SGHKS and CDR2 is YYEKEE in the germline V gene (reference sequence). CDR3 nucleotides: TGTGCCAGCAGCTCGGGGGGTCGGCAGGGCGGGAATCAGCCCCAGCATTTT. This codes for CASSSGGRQGGNQPQHF.

This clonotype was recorded a few times. The CDR3 sequence is CASSQVAGIISGANVLTF. The CDR3 DNA reads TGTGCCAGCAGCCAGGTGGCAGGAATCATCTCTGGGGCCAACGTCCTGACTTTC. This chain connects TRBV5-5 to TRBJ2-6; D is unresolved. CDR1 is SGHKS and CDR2 is YYEKEE in the germline V gene (reference sequence). V shed 4 bases and J shed 0 bases, with 17 bases lying between them. There are 18 residues in the CDR3.

This clonotype came up a few times. DNA for the CDR3: TGTGCCAGCAGCCTTACAGGGGGAAGTCGAGATACGCAGTATTTT. Protein sequence: CASSLTGGSRDTQYF. The chain has TRBV7-3 and TRBJ2-3; TRBD1 matches at 8 bases. The CDR3 is 15 residues long. V lost 5 bases to trimming and J lost 5 bases; unmatched junction nucleotides: 9. The V gene's germline CDR1 is SGHTA and CDR2 FQGTGA.

The chain recombines TRBV6-2 or TRBV6-3 with TRBJ2-3; D call uncertain. Germline V lookup: CDR1 MNHEY, CDR2 SVGEGT. The CDR3 is 11 residues long. V lost 6 bases to trimming and J lost 6 bases, with 7 bases between them. In DNA, the CDR3 is TGTGCCAGCAGGACTTGGGATACGCAGTATTTT. It translates to CASRTWDTQYF.

The chain joins TRBV12-3 or TRBV12-4 to TRBJ1-4; tentative D call: TRBD1 (5 bases). Trimming shortened V by 3 bases and J by 3 bases, and 14 bases separated the two germline ends. The CDR3 contains 16 residues. The CDR3 DNA sequence: TGTGCCAGCAGTTTCCGCGCCGGGGGATCTAATGAAAAACTGTTTTTT. Translated: CASSFRAGGSNEKLFF.

The rearrangement joins TRBV5-1 to TRBJ2-5; possibly TRBD1 or TRBD2 for D (5 bases each). With the DNA end fitting TRBJ2-7 better, the J assignment may be wrong. Germline CDR1 and CDR2: SGHRS and YFSETQ. This CDR3 region has 15 residues. CDR3 protein: CASSLGFGGPNEQYF. The CDR3 nucleotides read TGCGCCAGCAGCTTGGGTTTTGGGGGTCCTAACGAGCAGTACTTC.

In this sample, this clonotype turned up a few times. This chain uses TRBV6-5 with TRBJ2-1; D possibly corresponds to TRBD2 (6 bases). This CDR3 contains 13 residues. Germline CDR1 MNHEY, CDR2 SVGAGI. The V end lost 6 bases, the J end lost 9 bases, and 15 bases lay between the germline ends. The CDR3 nucleotides are TGTGCCAGCAGCCTTCCGGGGCGGGGTGAGCAGTTCTTC. This translates into CASSLPGRGEQFF.

This clonotype has more than one count but fewer than ten. The V and J genes are TRBV6-2 or TRBV6-3 and TRBJ2-7; TRBD1 aligns across 8 bases. CDR1 MNHEY and CDR2 SVGEGT come from the germline V gene. The CDR3 totals 16 residues. J gave up 3 bases and V 7 bases, and 14 bases lay outside the gene matches. The CDR3 DNA follows: TGTGCCAGCACCGACGGGGAGGACAGGGAACTCTACGAGCAGTACTTC. It specifies CASTDGEDRELYEQYF.

The genes are TRBV2 and TRBJ2-5; 14 nucleotides line up with TRBD2. The CDR3 spans 17 residues. V gave up 6 bases and J gave up 0 bases; unmatched junction bases: 6. Germline V gene lookup returns CDR1 SNHLY and CDR2 FYNNEI. The CDR3 DNA follows: TGTGCCAGCAGACGTCGGACTAGCGGGGGGTACCAAGAGACCCAGTACTTC. Protein: CASRRRTSGGYQETQYF.

J is TRBJ2-3 and V is TRBV21-1; the tabulated D call, TRBD2, remains unverified against the DNA. TRBV21-1 is shown as a pseudogene. CDR3 length: 15 amino acids. The CDR3 sequence is CASNGGRRSTDTQYF. The CDR3 DNA sequence: TGTGCCAGCAATGGAGGGAGAAGGAGCACAGATACGCAGTATTTT.

The chain employs TRBV12-3 or TRBV12-4 and TRBJ1-5, with D perhaps TRBD1 (6 bases). V was shortened by 3 bases and J by 2 bases, with 14 bases between the two germline ends. This CDR3 has 16 residues. CDR3 coding DNA: TGTGCCAGCAGTTTCACGGGGACATTGTGCAATCAGCCCCAGCATTTT. Amino acid sequence: CASSFTGTLCNQPQHF.

This clonotype was detected only a few times. The junction and the germline gene differ at one end; a read error may be behind it. The rearrangement links TRBV5-1 to TRBJ1-1; tentatively, D is TRBD1 (5 bases). CDR1 SGHRS and CDR2 YFSETQ come from the germline V gene. This CDR3 contains 14 residues. CDR3 region: CASSLVRRGTEAFF. DNA for the CDR3: TGTGCCAGCAGTTTAGTTCGGAGGGGCACTGAAGCTTTCTTT.

The rearrangement joins TRBV9 to TRBJ2-1; possibly TRBD1 or TRBD2 for D (6 bases each). CDR1 is SGDLS, CDR2 YYNGEE, per germline. The V end lost 4 bases, the J end lost 10 bases, and 12 bases lay between the germline ends. This CDR3 comprises 12 residues. The CDR3 region has the DNA TGTGCCAGCAGCAGGGGGGCCGTAGAGCAGTTCTTC. Residues: CASSRGAVEQFF. The variable domain in full, completed from reference TRBV9 and TRBJ2-1, reads DSGVTQTPKHLITATGQRVTLRCSPRSGDLSVYWYQQSLDQGLQFLIQYYNGEERAKGNILERFSAQQFPDLHSELNLSSLELGDSALYFCASSRGAVEQFFGPGTRLTVL.

This clonotype was seen only a few times. The V and J genes are TRBV7-6 and TRBJ2-7; TRBD1 is a possible D gene (6 bases). Trimming removed 5 bases from V and 4 bases from J, with 9 bases in between. Germline-derived CDR1 and CDR2 are SGHVS and FNYEAQ. CDR3 length: 12 amino acids. The CDR3 DNA reads as TGTGCCAGCAGCCGGGACAAATACGAGCAGTACTTC. The encoded protein is CASSRDKYEQYF.

The V and J genes are TRBV7-6 and TRBJ2-5; the D gene could be TRBD1 or TRBD2 (5 bases each). The J call may not be correct, given that the DNA end is closer to TRBJ2-7. Germline assignment: CDR1 SGHVS and CDR2 FNYEAQ. This CDR3 is built from 14 residues. Written as DNA, the CDR3 is TGTGCCAGCAGCTGGGACGGCGGCTCCTACGAGCAGTACTTC. This translates into CASSWDGGSYEQYF.

This clonotype occurred once. The junction departs from germline at one end; a sequencing error may be responsible. The rearrangement uses TRBV20-1 and TRBJ2-7; the D gene could be TRBD1 or TRBD2 (5 bases each). Germline loops: CDR1 DFQATT, CDR2 SNEGSKA (reference sequence). The CDR3 is 14 residues long. The CDR3 DNA reads as TGCAGTGCTAGAGCCAGGGCTAGCTCCTACGAGCGGTACTTC. Its translation: CSARARASSYERYF.

This chain connects TRBV6-6 to TRBJ1-2; 8 bases map to TRBD1. Germline values: CDR1 MNHNY, CDR2 SVGAGI (reference sequence). The CDR3 extends over 16 amino acids. V lost 2 bases to trimming and J lost 3 bases; unmatched junction nucleotides: 8. CDR3 DNA: TGTGCCAGCAGTTACCTCCGGGACAGGAGACACTATGGCTACACCTTC. This translates into CASSYLRDRRHYGYTF.

This clonotype was picked up a small number of times. The chain links TRBV6-6 to TRBJ1-2; 7 bases agree with TRBD1. Per the germline V gene, CDR1 is MNHNY and CDR2 is SVGAGI (reference sequence). There are 13 residues in the CDR3. The V and J ends lost 5 bases and 8 bases, in that order; junction bases with no gene match: 8. CDR3 DNA sequence: TGTGCCAGCAGTACAGGGACAGATCGAGGCTACACCTTC. It is translated as CASSTGTDRGYTF.

This clonotype was seen repeatedly, ten times or more. The chain links TRBV12-3 or TRBV12-4 to TRBJ1-4, with D perhaps TRBD1 (5 bases). The V and J ends lost 3 bases and 5 bases respectively, with 10 bases between them. The CDR3 runs 14 residues. This chain's CDR3 is CASSLTAFNEKLFF. In DNA form, the CDR3 reads TGTGCCAGCAGTTTGACAGCATTCAATGAAAAACTGTTTTTT.